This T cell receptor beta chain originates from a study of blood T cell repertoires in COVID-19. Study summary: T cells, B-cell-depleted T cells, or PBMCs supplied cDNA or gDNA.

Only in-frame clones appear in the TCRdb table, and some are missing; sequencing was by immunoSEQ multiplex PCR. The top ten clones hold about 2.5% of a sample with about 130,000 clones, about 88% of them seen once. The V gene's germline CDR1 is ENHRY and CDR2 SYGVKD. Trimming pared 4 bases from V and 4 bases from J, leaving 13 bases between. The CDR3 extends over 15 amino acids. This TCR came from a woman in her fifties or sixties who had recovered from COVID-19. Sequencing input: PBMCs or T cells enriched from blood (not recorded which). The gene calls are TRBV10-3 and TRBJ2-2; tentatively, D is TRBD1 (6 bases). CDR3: CAISGQGISTGELFF. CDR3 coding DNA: TGTGCCATCAGTGGTCAGGGGATCTCCACCGGGGAGCTGTTTTTT.